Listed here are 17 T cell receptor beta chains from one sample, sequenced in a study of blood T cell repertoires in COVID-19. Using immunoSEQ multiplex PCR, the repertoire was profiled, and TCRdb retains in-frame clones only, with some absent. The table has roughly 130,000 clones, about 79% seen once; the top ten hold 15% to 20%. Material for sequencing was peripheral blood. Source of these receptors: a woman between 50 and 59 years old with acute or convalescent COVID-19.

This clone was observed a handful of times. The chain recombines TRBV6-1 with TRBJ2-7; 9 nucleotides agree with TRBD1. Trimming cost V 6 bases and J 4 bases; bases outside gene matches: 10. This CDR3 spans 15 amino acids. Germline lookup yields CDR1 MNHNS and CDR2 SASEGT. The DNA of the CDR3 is TGTGCCAGCAGGAGAGTGGGACAGGGCCCGTACGAGCAGTACTTC. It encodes CASRRVGQGPYEQYF.

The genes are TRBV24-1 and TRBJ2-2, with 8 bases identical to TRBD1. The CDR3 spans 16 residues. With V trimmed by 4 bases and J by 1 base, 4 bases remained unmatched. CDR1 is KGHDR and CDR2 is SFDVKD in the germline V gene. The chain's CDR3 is CATSDPGQENTGELFF. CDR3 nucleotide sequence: TGTGCCACCAGTGACCCGGGACAGGAGAACACCGGGGAGCTGTTTTTT.

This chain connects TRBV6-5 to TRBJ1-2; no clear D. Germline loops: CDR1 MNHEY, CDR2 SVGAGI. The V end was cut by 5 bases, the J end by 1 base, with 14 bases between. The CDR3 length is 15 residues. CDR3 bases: TGTGCCAGCAGTCCAAGCGGGGTTGTTAACTATGGCTACACCTTC. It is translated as CASSPSGVVNYGYTF.

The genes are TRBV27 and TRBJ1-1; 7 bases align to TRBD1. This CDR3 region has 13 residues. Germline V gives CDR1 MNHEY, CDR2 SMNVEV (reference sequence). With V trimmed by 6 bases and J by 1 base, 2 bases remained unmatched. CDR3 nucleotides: TGTGCCAGCAGGAGACAGGGGAACACTGAAGCTTTCTTT. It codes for CASRRQGNTEAFF.

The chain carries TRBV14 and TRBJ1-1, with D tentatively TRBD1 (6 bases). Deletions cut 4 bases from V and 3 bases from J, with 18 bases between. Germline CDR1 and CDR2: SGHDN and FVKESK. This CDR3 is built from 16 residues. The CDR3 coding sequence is TGTGCCAGCAGCCCAGGTAACAGGGAAAGGGACACTGAAGCTTTCTTT. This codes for CASSPGNRERDTEAFF.

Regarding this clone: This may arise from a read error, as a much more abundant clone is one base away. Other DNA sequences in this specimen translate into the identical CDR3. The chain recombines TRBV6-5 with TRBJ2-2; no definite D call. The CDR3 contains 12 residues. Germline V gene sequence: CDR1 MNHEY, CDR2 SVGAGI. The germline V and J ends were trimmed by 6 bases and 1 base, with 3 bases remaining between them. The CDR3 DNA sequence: TGTGCCAGCAGCAGGAACACCGGGGAGCTGTTTTTT. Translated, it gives CASSRNTGELFF.

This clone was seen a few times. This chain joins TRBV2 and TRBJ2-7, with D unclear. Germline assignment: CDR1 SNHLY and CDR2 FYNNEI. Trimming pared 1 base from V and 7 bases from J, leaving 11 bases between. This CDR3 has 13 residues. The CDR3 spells CASSEGSSLEQYF. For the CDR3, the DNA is TGTGCCAGCAGTGAAGGGTCCAGTCTTGAGCAGTACTTC.

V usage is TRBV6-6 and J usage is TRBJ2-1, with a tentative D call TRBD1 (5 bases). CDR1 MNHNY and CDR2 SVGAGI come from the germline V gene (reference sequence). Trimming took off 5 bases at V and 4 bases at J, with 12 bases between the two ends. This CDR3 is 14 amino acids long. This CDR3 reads CASSGADGYNEQFF. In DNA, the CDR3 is TGTGCCAGCAGTGGGGCGGATGGGTACAATGAGCAGTTCTTC.

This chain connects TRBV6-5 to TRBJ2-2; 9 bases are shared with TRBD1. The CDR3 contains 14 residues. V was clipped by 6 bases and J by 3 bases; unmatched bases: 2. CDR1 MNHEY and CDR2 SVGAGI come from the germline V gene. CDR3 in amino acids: CASSRTGDTGELFF. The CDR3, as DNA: TGTGCCAGCAGCCGGACAGGGGACACCGGGGAGCTGTTTTTT.

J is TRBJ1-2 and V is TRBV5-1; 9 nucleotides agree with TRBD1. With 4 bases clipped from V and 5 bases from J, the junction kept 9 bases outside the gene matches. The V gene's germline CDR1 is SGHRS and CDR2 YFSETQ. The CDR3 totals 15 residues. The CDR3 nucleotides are TGCGCCAGCAGCCCCCGGACAGGGGCAGGGTATGGCTACACCTTC. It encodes CASSPRTGAGYGYTF.

This chain's CDR3 is CASSLVVEGEVVYGYTF. Here the CDR3 DNA reads TGTGCCAGCAGCTTAGTAGTGGAAGGGGAGGTTGTCTATGGCTACACCTTC. This chain uses TRBV11-2 with TRBJ1-2; a possible D gene is TRBD1 (5 bases). The CDR3 is 17 residues long. The V and J ends lost 1 base and 4 bases respectively, with 19 bases between them. Looked up from germline, CDR1 is SGHAT and CDR2 is FQNNGV.

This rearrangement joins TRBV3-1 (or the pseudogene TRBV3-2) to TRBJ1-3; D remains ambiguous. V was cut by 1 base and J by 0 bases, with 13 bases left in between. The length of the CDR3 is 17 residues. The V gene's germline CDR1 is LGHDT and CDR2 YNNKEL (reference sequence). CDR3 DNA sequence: TGTGCCAGCAGCCAAGCGTCCAGACTTAGCTCTGGAAACACCATATATTTT. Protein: CASSQASRLSSGNTIYF.

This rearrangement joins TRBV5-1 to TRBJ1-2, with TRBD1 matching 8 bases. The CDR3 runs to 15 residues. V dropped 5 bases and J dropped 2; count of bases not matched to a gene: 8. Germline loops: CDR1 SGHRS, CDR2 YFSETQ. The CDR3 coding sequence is TGCGCCAGCAGACTTAGCGACAGGGGAAACTATGGCTACACCTTC. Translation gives CASRLSDRGNYGYTF. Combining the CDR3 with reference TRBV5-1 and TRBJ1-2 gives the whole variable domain KAGVTQTPRYLIKTRGQQVTLSCSPISGHRSVSWYQQTPGQGLQFLFEYFSETQRNKGNFPGRFSGRQFSNSRSEMNVSTLELGDSALYLCASRLSDRGNYGYTFGSGTRLTVV.

The DNA of the CDR3 is TGCAGCGTTGGACTCCCGGGACAGGGGACGAACACTGAAGCTTTCTTT. Residues: CSVGLPGQGTNTEAFF. This chain uses TRBV29-1 with TRBJ1-1; 10 positions agree with TRBD1. The CDR3 is 16 amino acids. The V segment lost 4 bases and the J segment 1 base; nucleotides outside the gene matches: 9. CDR1 is SQVTM and CDR2 is ANQGSEA in the germline V gene.

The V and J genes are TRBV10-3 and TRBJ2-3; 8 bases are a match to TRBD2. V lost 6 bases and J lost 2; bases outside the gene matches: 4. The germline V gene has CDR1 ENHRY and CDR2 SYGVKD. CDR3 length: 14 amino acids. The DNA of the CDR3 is TGTGCCATCAGGCTAGCGGGCCTCACAGATACGCAGTATTTT. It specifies CAIRLAGLTDTQYF.

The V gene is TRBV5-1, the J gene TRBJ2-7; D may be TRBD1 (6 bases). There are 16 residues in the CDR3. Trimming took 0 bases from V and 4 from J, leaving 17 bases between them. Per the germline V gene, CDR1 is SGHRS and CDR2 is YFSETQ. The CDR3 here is CASSLVDSRSGYEQYF. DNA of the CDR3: TGCGCCAGCAGCTTGGTGGACAGCCGAAGTGGGTACGAGCAGTACTTC.

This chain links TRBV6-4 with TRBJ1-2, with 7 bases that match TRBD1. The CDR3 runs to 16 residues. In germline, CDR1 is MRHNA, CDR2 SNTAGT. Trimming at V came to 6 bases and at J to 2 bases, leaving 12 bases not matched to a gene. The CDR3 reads CASSPRDSNLNYGYTF. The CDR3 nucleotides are TGTGCCAGCAGCCCCCGGGACAGCAACTTGAACTATGGCTACACCTTC.